This TCR beta chain emerged from a study of T cell therapy after organ transplantation. In the study overall: Expansion used a peptide pool of 30 HLA class I and II CMV epitopes. Blood for the long-term post-therapy sample came 20 to 29 weeks after therapy.

V shed 3 bases and J 6 bases; nucleotides not matched to a gene: 8. CDR3 size: 15 residues. Per the germline V gene, CDR1 is SGDLS and CDR2 is YYNGEE. Sequenced by immunoSEQ multiplex PCR; TCRdb stores in-frame clones only, minus some. Of about 3,600 clones in the sample, under 75% were seen once. As regards this clone: Its antigen is not known.

Whole-study results and caveats: CD8 clonality fold change after therapy inversely tracked pretherapy clonality. Endogenous clonotypes not in therapy products appeared after therapy alongside transferred ones.

Time point here: 20-29 weeks after completion of therapy. This material consisted of CD8+ T cells from blood, taken after autologous CMV-specific T cell therapy. The sequence was obtained from a human patient who had received a solid organ transplant and had CMV disease. Among the T cells, some may be from the graft donor. The chain recombines TRBV9 with TRBJ2-1; 8 bases align to TRBD1. The CDR3 loop reads CASSADREPFNEQFF. CDR3 in DNA: TGTGCCAGCAGCGCGGACAGGGAACCCTTCAATGAGCAGTTCTTC.